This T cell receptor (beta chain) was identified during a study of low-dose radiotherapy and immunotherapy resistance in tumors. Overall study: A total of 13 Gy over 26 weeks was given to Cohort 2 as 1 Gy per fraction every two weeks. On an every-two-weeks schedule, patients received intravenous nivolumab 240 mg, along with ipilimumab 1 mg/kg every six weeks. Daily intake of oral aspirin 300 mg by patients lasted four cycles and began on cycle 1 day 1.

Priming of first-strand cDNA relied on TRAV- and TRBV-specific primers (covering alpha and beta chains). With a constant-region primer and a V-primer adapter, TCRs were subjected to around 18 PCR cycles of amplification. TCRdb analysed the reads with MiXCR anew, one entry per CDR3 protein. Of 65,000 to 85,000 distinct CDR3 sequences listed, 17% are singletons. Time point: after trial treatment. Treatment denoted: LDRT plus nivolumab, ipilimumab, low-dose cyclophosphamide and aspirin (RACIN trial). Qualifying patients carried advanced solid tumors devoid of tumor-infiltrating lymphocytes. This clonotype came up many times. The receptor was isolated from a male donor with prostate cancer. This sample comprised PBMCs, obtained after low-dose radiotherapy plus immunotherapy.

The CDR3 bases are TGTGCCAGTAGCTGGACAGGGGCGGTAGATACGCAGTATTTT. Protein: CASSWTGAVDTQYF. This chain connects TRBV19 to TRBJ2-3; 9 nucleotides line up with TRBD1. CDR3 size: 14 residues. In germline, CDR1 is LNHDA, CDR2 SQIVND (reference sequence). Losses at the gene ends were 6 bases for V and 5 bases for J; bases not matched to a gene: 6.